These 14 T cell receptor beta chains originate from one sample sequenced in a study of CD8 T cells in Susac syndrome. Random-hexamer reverse transcription was applied to 0.5 to 1 ug RNA. TCRdb re-derived calls from the immunoSEQ multiplex PCR reads in MiXCR, one entry per CDR3 protein. This sample has some 200,000 distinct CDR3 sequences; 91% occur once, and the top ten carry 0.075% to 0.095%. The material sequenced was CD4+ T cells from PBMCs. These receptors were taken from a human donor with Susac syndrome.

This chain links TRBV3-1 with TRBJ1-2; D not resolved. The CDR3 has 12 residues. Trimming shortened V by 4 bases and J by 6 bases, and 9 bases separated the two germline ends. The V gene's germline CDR1 is LGHDT and CDR2 YNNKEL (reference sequence). Here the CDR3 DNA reads TGTGCCAGCAGCCGGCAGGCCAATGGCTACACCTTC. This translates into CASSRQANGYTF.

The chain carries TRBV19 and TRBJ2-4; possibly TRBD1 or TRBD2 for D (6 bases each). V lost 4 bases to trimming and J lost 1 base, with 14 bases between them. The germline V gene encodes CDR1 LNHDA and CDR2 SQIVND (reference sequence). The CDR3 is 16 residues long. CDR3 sequence: CASSNHRDLAKNIQYF. DNA for the CDR3: TGTGCCAGTAGTAACCACAGGGACTTGGCCAAAAACATTCAGTACTTC.

V gene TRBV20-1 combines with J gene TRBJ2-7, with unresolved D. The length of the CDR3 is 13 residues. CDR1 and CDR2 (germline): DFQATT, SNEGSKA (reference sequence). V was clipped by 2 bases and J by 4 bases, with 12 bases between them. Here the CDR3 DNA reads TGCAGTGCTAGAATAGGGTTAATGTACGAGCAGTACTTC. Translated: CSARIGLMYEQYF.

The CDR3 DNA sequence: TGTGCCAGCAGCGTAGACATGGGGGGACAGACCCAGTACTTC. Amino acid sequence: CASSVDMGGQTQYF. The genes are TRBV9 and TRBJ2-5, with TRBD2 as a possible D gene (6 bases). Germline CDR1 reads SGDLS; CDR2 reads YYNGEE. Trimming removed 0 bases at V and 6 bases at J, with 12 bases between. This CDR3 has 14 residues.

The chain recombines TRBV5-1 with TRBJ1-6, with D tentatively TRBD1 (5 bases). V was cut by 1 base and J by 0 bases, with 11 bases left in between. The CDR3 is 17 residues long. CDR1 is SGHRS, CDR2 YFSETQ, per germline. The CDR3 sequence: CASSLRGEGSYNSPLHF. In DNA form, the CDR3 reads TGCGCCAGCAGCTTGCGGGGCGAAGGCTCCTATAATTCACCCCTCCACTTT.

This chain links TRBV5-1 with TRBJ1-1; TRBD1 aligns across 7 bases. CDR1 is SGHRS and CDR2 is YFSETQ in the germline V gene. The CDR3 has 13 residues. V was pared by 0 bases and J by 7 bases, with 3 bases of the junction left unmatched. CDR3 in amino acids: CASSLDGQVEAFF. CDR3 DNA: TGCGCCAGCAGCTTGGATGGACAGGTTGAAGCTTTCTTT. Together with reference TRBV5-1 and TRBJ1-1, the CDR3 gives the full variable domain: KAGVTQTPRYLIKTRGQQVTLSCSPISGHRSVSWYQQTPGQGLQFLFEYFSETQRNKGNFPGRFSGRQFSNSRSEMNVSTLELGDSALYLCASSLDGQVEAFFGQGTRLTVV.

Written as DNA, the CDR3 is TGTGCCAGCAGTTTAGGAGGGGGGCAGTTCTTC. It codes for CASSLGGGQFF. The V gene is TRBV12-3 or TRBV12-4, the J gene TRBJ2-1; perhaps TRBD1 as D (6 bases). The CDR3 is made up of 11 amino acids. V was pared by 1 base and J by 12 bases, with 7 bases between.

V and J are TRBV5-1 and TRBJ2-5; D is perhaps TRBD1 (5 bases). Germline V gives CDR1 SGHRS, CDR2 YFSETQ. V was shortened by 4 bases and J by 2 bases, with 18 bases between the two germline ends. The CDR3 extends over 16 amino acids. The CDR3 region is CASSPAGARIQETQYF. CDR3 coding DNA: TGCGCCAGCAGCCCCGCTGGGGCTAGAATTCAAGAGACCCAGTACTTC.

The chain couples TRBV2 to TRBJ2-4; D perhaps matches TRBD2 (5 bases). Germline CDR1 is SNHLY and CDR2 is FYNNEI. The CDR3 contains 14 residues. The germline V and J ends were trimmed by 7 bases and 6 bases, with 16 bases remaining between them. CDR3 DNA sequence: TGTGCCAGCATTCTTCGGGGTTTGGTAAACATTCAGTACTTC. This gives the protein CASILRGLVNIQYF.

DNA for the CDR3: TGTGCCAGCAGCAGCCTCCAGGGAACCCTAGCCAAAAACATTCAGTACTTC. It yields the protein CASSSLQGTLAKNIQYF. V usage is TRBV28 and J usage is TRBJ2-4; D might be TRBD1 (5 bases). This CDR3 region has 17 residues. From germline, CDR1 is MDHEN and CDR2 SYDVKM. V was shortened by 6 bases and J by 0 bases, with 18 bases between the two germline ends.

The chain carries TRBV7-3 and TRBJ2-1; D perhaps matches TRBD1 (5 bases). Deletions cut 2 bases from V and 10 bases from J, with 9 bases between. Per germline, CDR1 SGHTA and CDR2 FQGTGA. CDR3 length: 12 residues. The CDR3 protein is CASSLQGREQFF. CDR3 nucleotide sequence: TGTGCCAGCAGCTTACAGGGTCGGGAGCAGTTCTTC.

The chain couples TRBV18 to TRBJ1-2, with D perhaps matching TRBD1 (6 bases). This CDR3 spans 14 amino acids. Trimming pared 3 bases from V and 4 bases from J, leaving 12 bases between. The V gene's germline CDR1 is KGHSH and CDR2 LQKENI. CDR3 DNA sequence: TGTGCCAGCTCACCTGTCAGGGGAGTCTATGGCTACACCTTC. Its protein is CASSPVRGVYGYTF. Complete variable domain (other parts from reference TRBV18 and TRBJ1-2): NAGVMQNPRHLVRRRGQEARLRCSPMKGHSHVYWYRQLPEEGLKFMVYLQKENIIDESGMPKERFSAEFPKEGPSILRIQQVVRGDSAAYFCASSPVRGVYGYTFGSGTRLTVV.

The chain uses TRBV20-1 and TRBJ1-6; D is possibly TRBD1 (5 bases). Per the germline V gene, CDR1 is DFQATT and CDR2 is SNEGSKA (reference sequence). The CDR3 runs to 15 residues. V shed 0 bases and J shed 3 bases, with 9 bases lying between them. In DNA, the CDR3 is TGCAGTGCTAGAGATGACAGCAGCTATAATTCACCCCTCCACTTT. Translation: CSARDDSSYNSPLHF.

This rearrangement joins TRBV25-1 to TRBJ2-7, with D tentatively TRBD1 (5 bases). Germline lookup yields CDR1 MGHDK and CDR2 SYGVNS. This CDR3 region has 15 residues. CDR3: CATARRTTVLEEQYF. CDR3 in DNA: TGTGCTACAGCGCGCCGGACAACAGTTCTAGAGGAGCAGTACTTC.